One and the same sample provided the 25 T cell receptor beta chains below, sequenced in a study of T cells in narcolepsy. Clones were read by immunoSEQ multiplex PCR, and TCRdb kept only the in-frame ones, dropping some. This sample yields about 33,000 clones, of which 90% are seen a single time; under 1.5% belongs to the top ten. Sequenced input: CD45RA- memory CD4+ T cells from PBMCs. Receptors were obtained from a human donor with narcolepsy.

The V gene is TRBV27, the J gene TRBJ2-5; D is uncertain. The CDR3 runs to 12 residues. Germline V CDR1 and CDR2: MNHEY, SMNVEV (reference sequence). Deletions cut 5 bases from V and 0 bases from J, with 4 bases between. The DNA for the CDR3 is TGTGCCAGCAGTCGGAACCAAGAGACCCAGTACTTC. Its protein is CASSRNQETQYF.

In its sample, this clone was seen once. The chain combines TRBV5-1 with TRBJ2-3; 8 bases fit TRBD2. This CDR3 region has 14 residues. Germline V lookup: CDR1 SGHRS, CDR2 YFSETQ. Trimming took 0 bases from V and 14 from J; bases not matched to a gene: 11. The CDR3 reads CASSLEHSGTDPYF. The CDR3 DNA follows: TGCGCCAGCAGCTTGGAACATAGCGGGACCGACCCGTATTTT.

The CDR3 DNA is TGCGCCAGCAGCCACAACTGGCCGGGACAGGAATCTGGAAACACCATATATTTT. Protein sequence: CASSHNWPGQESGNTIYF. The rearrangement joins TRBV5-1 to TRBJ1-3; 8 bases map to TRBD1. Germline V gene data show CDR1 as SGHRS and CDR2 as YFSETQ. V shed 4 bases and J 1 base; nucleotides not matched to a gene: 13. The CDR3 consists of 18 residues.

CDR3 region: CASNTLQGKYTEAFF. The CDR3 nucleotides read TGTGCCAGCAACACACTACAGGGGAAGTACACTGAAGCTTTCTTT. The chain employs TRBV11-2 and TRBJ1-1, with 7 bases matching TRBD1. Germline CDR1 and CDR2: SGHAT and FQNNGV. The CDR3 sequence is 15 residues long. The junction had 11 bases not matched to a gene; V was cut back by 7 bases and J by 3 bases. The whole variable domain, filled in from reference TRBV11-2 and TRBJ1-1, reads EAGVAQSPRYKIIEKRQSVAFWCNPISGHATLYWYQQILGQGPKLLIQFQNNGVVDDSQLPKDRFSAERLKGVDSTLKIQPAKLEDSAVYLCASNTLQGKYTEAFFGQGTRLTVV.

In regard to this clone: A junction boundary mismatches the germline segment, possibly from a read error. The V gene is TRBV13, the J gene TRBJ2-2, with 13 bases lining up with TRBD2. Germline lookup yields CDR1 PRHDT and CDR2 FYEKMQ (reference sequence). CDR3 length: 15 residues. The CDR3 reads CPSSQLAGGPGELFF. The DNA of the CDR3 is TGTCCCAGCAGCCAACTAGCGGGGGGGCCCGGGGAGCTGTTTTTT.

The J gene is TRBJ1-6, the V gene TRBV6-6; D unclear. The CDR3 contains 13 residues. V dropped 2 bases and J dropped 13 bases, with 12 bases sitting between them. From germline, CDR1 is MNHNY and CDR2 SVGAGI (reference sequence). Here the CDR3 DNA reads TGTGCCAGCAGTTACCTTACTTCCGACCCCCTCCACTTT. This translates into CASSYLTSDPLHF.

The chain employs TRBV5-1 and TRBJ2-1; D unclear. CDR1 SGHRS and CDR2 YFSETQ come from the germline V gene. This CDR3 has 14 amino acids. V dropped 2 bases and J dropped 5 bases, with 11 bases sitting between them. DNA for the CDR3: TGCGCCAGCAGCTTAAGTCGAAGCGACAATGAGCAGTTCTTC. Its protein product is CASSLSRSDNEQFF.

The rearrangement joins TRBV15 to TRBJ2-5, with 12 bases aligning to TRBD2. The J segment lost 1 base and the V segment lost 5 bases, leaving 14 bases of the junction unmatched. Germline V CDR1 and CDR2: LNHNV, YYDKDF (reference sequence). CDR3 length: 19 amino acids. The CDR3 DNA is TGTGCCACCAGCGCTGGACAGGTGTCGACTAGCGGGGGCCAAGAGACCCAGTACTTC. It is translated as CATSAGQVSTSGGQETQYF.

By share of the sample, this clone is medium-sized. The identical CDR3 is also encoded by other nucleotide sequences in the sample. The chain combines TRBV19 with TRBJ1-5, with 11 bases aligning to TRBD1. CDR1 is LNHDA, CDR2 SQIVND, per germline (reference sequence). The CDR3 runs to 16 residues. Trimming cost V 3 bases and J 6 bases; bases outside gene matches: 7. The DNA for the CDR3 is TGTGCCAGTAGTATCCCCGGACAGGGGGCTCGTCAGCCCCAGCATTTT. Translating it yields CASSIPGQGARQPQHF.

This sequence joins TRBV29-1 and TRBJ1-1; D not resolved. This CDR3 contains 10 residues. Germline CDR1 is SQVTM and CDR2 is ANQGSEA. Trimming stripped 7 bases from V and 2 bases from J, with 5 bases between. CDR3 sequence (DNA): TGCAGCGCTAGAAACACTGAAGCTTTCTTT. Its translation: CSARNTEAFF.

This rearrangement joins TRBV6-1 to TRBJ2-2; 7 positions agree with TRBD1. The CDR3 runs 16 residues. Germline lookup yields CDR1 MNHNS and CDR2 SASEGT. Losses at the gene ends were 3 bases for V and 6 bases for J; bases not matched to a gene: 10. CDR3 sequence: CASSEFRDRVPGELFF. In DNA form, the CDR3 reads TGTGCCAGCAGTGAGTTTCGAGACAGGGTCCCCGGGGAGCTGTTTTTT.

The rearrangement joins TRBV7-2 to TRBJ2-1; TRBD2 agrees at 14 bases. This CDR3 has 18 amino acids. The V gene end was trimmed by 6 bases and the J gene end by 9 bases; junction bases not matched to a gene: 16. The V gene's germline CDR1 is SGHTA and CDR2 FQGNSA. As DNA, the CDR3 is TGTGCCAGCAGGCCGACTAGCGGGGGGGCCGCGGGGATCGGTGAGCAGTTCTTC. This gives the protein CASRPTSGGAAGIGEQFF.

The chain is built from TRBV5-1 and TRBJ2-7; a possible D gene is TRBD1 (6 bases). The germline V and J ends were trimmed by 4 bases and 3 bases, with 17 bases remaining between them. This CDR3 region has 15 residues. Germline CDR1 SGHRS, CDR2 YFSETQ. The CDR3 loop reads CASSRSPIQGYEQYF. DNA of the CDR3: TGCGCCAGCAGCCGCTCGCCAATACAGGGCTACGAGCAGTACTTC.

The chain joins TRBV7-2 to TRBJ2-6, with D perhaps being TRBD1 or TRBD2 (6 bases each). Trimming pared 1 base from V and 0 bases from J, leaving 16 bases between. This CDR3 region has 19 residues. Germline V gene lookup returns CDR1 SGHTA and CDR2 FQGNSA. CDR3 DNA: TGTGCCAGCAGCTTAGACCCGGGGGCGACATTCTCTGGGGCCAACGTCCTGACTTTC. Translated, it gives CASSLDPGATFSGANVLTF.

This clone turned up a few times. This chain links TRBV7-8 with TRBJ1-1; 8 bases fit TRBD1. The trim removed 2 bases at V and 0 bases at J, leaving 8 bases unmatched. CDR1 SGHVS and CDR2 FQNEAQ come from the germline V gene. This CDR3 region has 17 residues. DNA of the CDR3: TGTGCCAGCAGCTTACTTCCGGGACAGGCAATGAACACTGAAGCTTTCTTT. This translates into CASSLLPGQAMNTEAFF.

The chain is built from TRBV7-3 and TRBJ2-3; D may be TRBD2 (6 bases). V was shortened by 5 bases and J by 6 bases, with 18 bases between the two germline ends. This CDR3 contains 15 residues. The germline V gene encodes CDR1 SGHTA and CDR2 FQGTGA. The CDR3 region is CASSRDIGGTDTQYF. CDR3 in DNA: TGTGCCAGCAGCCGAGACATTGGGGGGACGGATACGCAGTATTTT.

The V call is TRBV7-8, the J call TRBJ1-4; 8 bases align to TRBD1. This CDR3 comprises 13 residues. Trimming cost V 1 base and J 8 bases; bases outside gene matches: 0. CDR1 is SGHVS and CDR2 is FQNEAQ in the germline V gene. CDR3 region: CASSLDRGEKLFF. The CDR3 nucleotides read TGTGCCAGCAGCTTAGACAGGGGGGAAAAACTGTTTTTT.

V usage is TRBV7-7 and J usage is TRBJ2-5; D is uncertain. The ends were cut back, 2 bases at V and 2 bases at J, with 9 bases in the middle. The CDR3 extends over 14 amino acids. Looked up from germline, CDR1 is SSHAT and CDR2 is FNYEAQ (reference sequence). CDR3 region: CASSLKFAQETQYF. As DNA, the CDR3 is TGTGCCAGCAGCTTAAAATTCGCTCAAGAGACCCAGTACTTC. The whole variable domain, remainder taken from reference TRBV7-7 and TRBJ2-5, is GAGVSQSPRYKVTKRGQDVTLRCDPISSHATLYWYQQALGQGPEFLTYFNYEAQPDKSGLPSDRFSAERPEGSISTLTIQRTEQRDSAMYRCASSLKFAQETQYFGPGTRLLVL.

The CDR3 region is CASKSGQQTDTQYF. The CDR3 DNA sequence: TGTGCCAGCAAATCCGGACAGCAAACAGATACGCAGTATTTT. The gene calls are TRBV28 and TRBJ2-3; TRBD1 is a possible D gene (6 bases). Germline assignment: CDR1 MDHEN and CDR2 SYDVKM. V shed 7 bases and J shed 3 bases, with 14 bases lying between them. The CDR3 sequence is 14 residues long.

This clone is a singleton in its sample. The chain has TRBV4-1 and TRBJ2-5; 8 bases agree with TRBD2. Near its end, the DNA agrees better with TRBJ2-7, so the J call may be wrong. Per germline, CDR1 MGHRA and CDR2 YSYEKL. The CDR3 length is 15 residues. CDR3 region: CASSQPGGAYYEQYF. The CDR3 region has the DNA TGCGCCAGCAGCCAGCCCGGGGGGGCTTACTACGAGCAGTACTTC.

This chain uses TRBV7-9 with TRBJ2-3; D remains ambiguous. The CDR3 length is 13 residues. The germline CDR1 and CDR2 sequences are SEHNR and FQNEAQ (reference sequence). The germline V and J ends were trimmed by 5 bases and 2 bases, with 8 bases remaining between them. In DNA form, the CDR3 reads TGTGCCAGCAGCGGGCCCCTCACAGATACGCAGTATTTT. Translated: CASSGPLTDTQYF.

The chain couples TRBV1 to TRBJ2-7; the table's D call of TRBD2 was not tested on the DNA. TRBV1 is flagged as a pseudogene. This CDR3 has 15 amino acids. Here the CDR3 reads CTSSQETSGVNEQYF. DNA of the CDR3: TGCACCAGCAGCCAAGAGACTAGCGGTGTCAACGAGCAGTACTTC.

The chain joins TRBV5-1 to TRBJ1-2; no definite D call. The CDR3 is 14 residues long. Per the germline V gene, CDR1 is SGHRS and CDR2 is YFSETQ. Trimming pared 2 bases from V and 0 bases from J, leaving 8 bases between. The CDR3 region is CASSFNQANYGYTF. CDR3 bases: TGCGCCAGCAGCTTCAACCAGGCTAACTATGGCTACACCTTC.

The chain links TRBV7-8 to TRBJ1-1, with D uncertain. Germline V gene sequence: CDR1 SGHVS, CDR2 FQNEAQ. This CDR3 contains 12 residues. V was clipped by 5 bases and J by 10 bases, with 14 bases between them. This CDR3 reads CASSPAWSGAFF. For the CDR3, the DNA is TGTGCCAGCAGCCCAGCTTGGAGTGGAGCTTTCTTT. Complete variable domain (other parts from reference TRBV7-8 and TRBJ1-1): GAGVSQSPRYKVAKRGQDVALRCDPISGHVSLFWYQQALGQGPEFLTYFQNEAQLDKSGLPSDRFFAERPEGSVSTLKIQRTQQEDSAVYLCASSPAWSGAFFGQGTRLTVV.

The rearrangement links TRBV6-5 to TRBJ2-7; D is uncertain. The CDR3 sequence is 12 residues long. Germline V gene sequence: CDR1 MNHEY, CDR2 SVGAGI. V shed 8 bases and J shed 3 bases, with 11 bases lying between them. CDR3 DNA sequence: TGTGCCAGCGGGCGTACAGACTACGAGCAGTACTTC. It specifies CASGRTDYEQYF.